Listed below are T cell receptor beta chains from one sample, sequenced in a study of T cells after yellow fever vaccination. TCRdb processed the 5' RACE reads anew with MiXCR; each CDR3 protein has one entry. This table holds around 320,000 distinct CDR3 sequences, around 11% found once. The source material was CD4+ T cells sorted from PBMCs, sampled 45 days after the yellow fever booster vaccination. The receptors come from a man aged 18 to 29 who received the YFV17D yellow fever vaccine. The CDR3 runs from the conserved cysteine through the conserved F or W. Each record gives: V gene, clone size, J gene, D gene, CDR3 DNA, CDR3 protein. The D gene is left open where the match is weak. Clone size is shown for a subset of rows, as once, few, many or a class of expanded clone.

>TRBV7-9|.|TRBJ1-1|.
TGTGCCAGCAGCTCAAGGACGCCCAACACTGAAGCTTTCTTT
CASSSRTPNTEAFF
>TRBV6-5|.|TRBJ1-6|.
TGTGCCAGCAGTTACTCACCGGTTGGGAGTTATTCACCCCTCCACTTT
CASSYSPVGSYSPLHF
>TRBV24-1|.|TRBJ1-5|.
TGTGCCACCAGTGATTTAGGGCAGGGACATCAGCCCCAGCATTTT
CATSDLGQGHQPQHF
>TRBV7-9|.|TRBJ1-1|.
TGTGCCAGCAGCTTAGGAGGACAGAGAGCTTTCTTT
CASSLGGQRAFF
>TRBV5-1|.|TRBJ2-2|TRBD2
TGCGCCAGCAGCACCGGGGGGGACACCGGGGAGCTGTTTTTT
CASSTGGDTGELFF
>TRBV9|few|TRBJ1-5|TRBD1
TGTGCCAGCAGCAGATCCGGGACAGGTTATCAGCCCCAGCATTTT
CASSRSGTGYQPQHF
>TRBV29-1|.|TRBJ2-1|.
TGCAGCGTTGGACAGGCGAGCTCCTACAATGAGCAGTTCTTC
CSVGQASSYNEQFF
>TRBV5-1|.|TRBJ1-6|.
TGCGCCAGCAGCCCCGAATCGTCCCCGGATTCACCCCTCCACTTT
CASSPESSPDSPLHF
>TRBV11-2|few|TRBJ2-2|TRBD1
TGTGCCAGCAGCTTTGTGACAGGGGGCACCGGGGAGCTGTTTTTT
CASSFVTGGTGELFF
>TRBV5-1|many|TRBJ2-1|TRBD2
TGCGCCAGCAGCTTGGCGGCGGGCGGGGGGGCCGTCGATGAGCAGTTCTTC
CASSLAAGGGAVDEQFF
>TRBV20-1|few|TRBJ2-1|.
TGCAGTGCTAGGGACCGACAGCGCTACAATGAGCAGTTCTTC
CSARDRQRYNEQFF
>TRBV5-1|few|TRBJ2-5|TRBD1
TGCGCCAGCAGCAAGGGACAGGATTTCCAAGAGACCCAGTACTTC
CASSKGQDFQETQYF
>TRBV7-9|few|TRBJ2-5|.
TGTGCCAGCAGCTTAGGATCGGGTTTGGAGACCCAGTACTTC
CASSLGSGLETQYF
>TRBV14|many|TRBJ1-2|.
TGTGCCAGCAGCCAAGATCGGTCGGGGGACTATGGCTACACCTTC
CASSQDRSGDYGYTF
>TRBV6-1|few|TRBJ2-3|TRBD1
TGTGCCAGCAGTGAAACGGGACAGGGTATAGATACGCAGTATTTT
CASSETGQGIDTQYF
>TRBV9|.|TRBJ1-6|.
TGTGCCAGCAGCGTAGAGAGAGGGACCGATTCACCCCTCCACTTT
CASSVERGTDSPLHF
>TRBV6-2/TRBV6-3|few|TRBJ1-1|.
TGTGCCAGCAGTCCGCCTGGGGGATGGACTGAAGCTTTCTTT
CASSPPGGWTEAFF
>TRBV28|few|TRBJ1-1|.
TGTGCCAGCAGTTTACGGCAGGGGGCTTTCTTT
CASSLRQGAFF
>TRBV27|few|TRBJ2-7|.
TGTGCCAGCAGTTCTAGAGGAAACAGGGTCTACGAGCAGTACTTC
CASSSRGNRVYEQYF
>TRBV3-1|.|TRBJ2-1|.
TGTGCCAGCAGCGAAAGACTTCGGGGTCACTCCTACAATGAGCAGTTCTTC
CASSERLRGHSYNEQFF
>TRBV9|.|TRBJ1-5|.
TGTGCCAGCAGCGTAGAGCCGGCTTGCAATCAGCCCCAGCATTTT
CASSVEPACNQPQHF
>TRBV6-2/TRBV6-3|.|TRBJ1-1|TRBD1
TGTGCCAGCAGACGACAGGGTCCGAACACTGAAGCTTTCTTT
CASRRQGPNTEAFF
>TRBV7-6|.|TRBJ1-5|.
TGTGCCAGCAGCTTATATCCCGGATCGGACGGACCTCTTAGCAATCAGCCCCAGCATTTT
CASSLYPGSDGPLSNQPQHF
>TRBV5-1|many|TRBJ1-1|.
TGCGCCAGCAGCTTGACGGGGGCCGGAACTGCCAACACTGAAGCTTTCTTT
CASSLTGAGTANTEAFF
>TRBV7-9|.|TRBJ1-5|.
TGTGCCAGCAGACATCTACAGGGCGGCAATCAGCCCCAGCATTTT
CASRHLQGGNQPQHF
>TRBV19|.|TRBJ2-7|TRBD1
TGTGCCAGTAGTATTGCAGGGACAGGTACCTACGAGCAGTACTTC
CASSIAGTGTYEQYF
>TRBV4-3|.|TRBJ1-3|.
TGCGCCAGCAGCCAAGATTGGGGGGCCCAAGCTGGAAACACCATATATTTT
CASSQDWGAQAGNTIYF
>TRBV29-1|many|TRBJ1-2|.
TGCAGCGTTGCCGCTGACACCGGCTACACCTTC
CSVAADTGYTF
>TRBV4-1|few|TRBJ1-2|TRBD1
TGCGCCAGCAGCCAAGTTAACAGGGGAAATGGCTACACCTTC
CASSQVNRGNGYTF
>TRBV20-1|.|TRBJ1-1|.
TGCAGTGTTGCGTGGGGGGCTGACACTGAAGCTTTCTTT
CSVAWGADTEAFF
>TRBV3-1|many|TRBJ2-3|TRBD2
TGTGCCAGCAGCCGCCCGAGGGCGGGGGGACGCACAGATACGCAGTATTTT
CASSRPRAGGRTDTQYF
>TRBV25-1|.|TRBJ2-1|.
TGTGCCAGCAGCCAACACAGTTCAGAGCAGTTCTTC
CASSQHSSEQFF
>TRBV7-2|few|TRBJ1-5|TRBD1
TGTGCCAGCAGCGCTCACAGGGGTGAGCAGCCCCAGCATTTT
CASSAHRGEQPQHF
>TRBV29-1|.|TRBJ1-3|.
TGCAGCGTTGGGCGCGGGAACTCTGGAAACACCATATATTTT
CSVGRGNSGNTIYF
>TRBV4-3|.|TRBJ2-2|.
TGCGCCAGCAGCCAAGATTTGAGAGCTAACACCGGGGAGCTGTTTTTT
CASSQDLRANTGELFF
>TRBV10-3|many|TRBJ2-7|TRBD2
TGTGCCATCAGTGGGACTAGCGGGGGGGCCCTCTACGAGCAGTACTTC
CAISGTSGGALYEQYF
>TRBV6-5|.|TRBJ2-7|.
TGTGCCAGCAGGCTAGCGCAAGACTTCACCTACGAGCAGTACTTC
CASRLAQDFTYEQYF
>TRBV7-2|few|TRBJ1-2|TRBD1
TGTGCCAGCAGCCGAGTGGGACAGCTGAATGGCTACACCTTC
CASSRVGQLNGYTF
>TRBV5-1|many|TRBJ2-7|TRBD2
TGCGCCAGCAGCTTGTCCAGCGGGGGCCTGAACGAGCAGTACTTC
CASSLSSGGLNEQYF
>TRBV7-2|few|TRBJ2-2|.
TGTGCCAGCAGCTTGACGAGACACAACACCGGGGAGCTGTTTTTT
CASSLTRHNTGELFF
>TRBV7-9|few|TRBJ1-6|.
TGTGCCAGCAGCTTAGGCGGGGCCAGTACCTACTATAATTCACCCCTCCACTTT
CASSLGGASTYYNSPLHF
>TRBV7-3|many|TRBJ2-3|.
TGTGCCAGCAGCGCCAGCGGTTACACAGATACGCAGTATTTT
CASSASGYTDTQYF
>TRBV9|.|TRBJ1-1|.
TGTGCCAGCAGCCTCACTGGGAGGGACACTGAAGCTTTCTTT
CASSLTGRDTEAFF
>TRBV6-2/TRBV6-3|few|TRBJ2-2|.
TGTGCCAGCAGCCCGGCAGGTGTTCCCACCGGGGAGCTGTTTTTT
CASSPAGVPTGELFF
>TRBV15|few|TRBJ1-2|.
TGTGCCACCAGCAAGGGCCCCCGAACTGGCTACACCTTC
CATSKGPRTGYTF